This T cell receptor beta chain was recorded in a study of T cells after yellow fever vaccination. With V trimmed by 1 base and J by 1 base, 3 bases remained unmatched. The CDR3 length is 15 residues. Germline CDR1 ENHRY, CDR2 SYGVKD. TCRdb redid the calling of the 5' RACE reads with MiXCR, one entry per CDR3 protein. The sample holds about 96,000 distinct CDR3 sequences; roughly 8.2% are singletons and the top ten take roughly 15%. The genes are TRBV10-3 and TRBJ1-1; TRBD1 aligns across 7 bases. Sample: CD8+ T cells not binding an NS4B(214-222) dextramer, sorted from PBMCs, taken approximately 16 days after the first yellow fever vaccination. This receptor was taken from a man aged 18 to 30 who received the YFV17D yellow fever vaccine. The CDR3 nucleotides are TGTGCCATCAGTGAGTTGTGGACAGGGAACACTGAAGCTTTCTTT. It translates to CAISELWTGNTEAFF.